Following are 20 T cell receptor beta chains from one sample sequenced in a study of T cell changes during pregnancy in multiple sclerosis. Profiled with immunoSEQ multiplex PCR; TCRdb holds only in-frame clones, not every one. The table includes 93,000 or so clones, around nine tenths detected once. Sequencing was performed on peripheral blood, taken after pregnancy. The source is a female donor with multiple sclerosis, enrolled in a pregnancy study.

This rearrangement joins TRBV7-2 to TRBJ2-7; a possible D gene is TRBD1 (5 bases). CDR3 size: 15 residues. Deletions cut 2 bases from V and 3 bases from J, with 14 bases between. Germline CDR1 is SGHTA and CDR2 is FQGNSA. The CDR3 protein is CASSLRSGWFYEQYF. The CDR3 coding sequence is TGTGCCAGCAGCTTAAGGTCAGGGTGGTTCTACGAGCAGTACTTC.

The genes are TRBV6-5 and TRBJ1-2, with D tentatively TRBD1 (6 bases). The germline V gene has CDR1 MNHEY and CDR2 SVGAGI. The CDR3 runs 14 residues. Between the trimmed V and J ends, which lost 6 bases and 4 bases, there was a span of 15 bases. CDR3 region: CASRGAGFFYGYTF. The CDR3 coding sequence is TGTGCCAGCAGGGGGGCAGGGTTTTTCTATGGCTACACCTTC.

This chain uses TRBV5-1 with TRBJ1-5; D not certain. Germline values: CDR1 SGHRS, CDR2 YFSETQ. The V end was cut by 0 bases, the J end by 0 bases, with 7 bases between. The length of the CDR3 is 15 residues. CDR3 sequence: CASSLAGNSNQPQHF. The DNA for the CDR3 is TGCGCCAGCAGCTTGGCGGGGAATAGCAATCAGCCCCAGCATTTT.

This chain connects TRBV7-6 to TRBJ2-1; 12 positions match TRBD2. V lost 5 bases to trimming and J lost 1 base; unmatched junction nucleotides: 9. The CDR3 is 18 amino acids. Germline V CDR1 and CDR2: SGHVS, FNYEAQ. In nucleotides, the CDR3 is TGTGCCAGCAGCGCGTCTAGCGGGAGGGCCGCGTCCTACAATGAGCAGTTCTTC. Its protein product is CASSASSGRAASYNEQFF.

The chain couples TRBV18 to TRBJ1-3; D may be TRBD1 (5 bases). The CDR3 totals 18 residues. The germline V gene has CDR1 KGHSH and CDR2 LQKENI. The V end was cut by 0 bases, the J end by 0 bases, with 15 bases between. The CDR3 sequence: CASSPPIQGGGSGNTIYF. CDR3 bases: TGTGCCAGCTCACCACCGATCCAGGGTGGCGGCTCTGGAAACACCATATATTTT.

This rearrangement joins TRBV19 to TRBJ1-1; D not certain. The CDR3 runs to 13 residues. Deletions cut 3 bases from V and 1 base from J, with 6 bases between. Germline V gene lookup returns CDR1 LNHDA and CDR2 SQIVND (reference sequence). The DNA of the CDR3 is TGTGCCAGTAGTATGAGGCAGAACACTGAAGCTTTCTTT. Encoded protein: CASSMRQNTEAFF.

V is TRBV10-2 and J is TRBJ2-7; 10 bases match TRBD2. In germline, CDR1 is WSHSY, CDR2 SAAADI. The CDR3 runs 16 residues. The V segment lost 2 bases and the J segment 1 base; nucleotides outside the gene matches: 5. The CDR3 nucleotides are TGCGCCAGCAGTGAGCCGGGACTAGCGAGATCCTACGAGCAGTACTTC. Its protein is CASSEPGLARSYEQYF.

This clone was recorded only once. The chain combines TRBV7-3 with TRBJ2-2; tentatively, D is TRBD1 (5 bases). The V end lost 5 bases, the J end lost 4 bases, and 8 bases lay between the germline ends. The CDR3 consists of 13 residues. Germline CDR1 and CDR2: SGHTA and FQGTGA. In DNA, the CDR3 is TGTGCCAGCAGCCCACAGGTCACCGGGGAGCTGTTTTTT. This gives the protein CASSPQVTGELFF. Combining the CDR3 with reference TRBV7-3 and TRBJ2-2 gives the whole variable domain GAGVSQTPSNKVTEKGKYVELRCDPISGHTALYWYRQSLGQGPEFLIYFQGTGAADDSGLPNDRFFAVRPEGSVSTLKIQRTERGDSAVYLCASSPQVTGELFFGEGSRLTVL.

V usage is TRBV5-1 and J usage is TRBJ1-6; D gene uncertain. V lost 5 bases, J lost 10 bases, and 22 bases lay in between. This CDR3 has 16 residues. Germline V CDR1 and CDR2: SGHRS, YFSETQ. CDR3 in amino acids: CASSYHSSSFESPLHF. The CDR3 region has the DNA TGCGCCAGCAGTTACCACAGCAGCTCCTTTGAATCACCCCTCCACTTT.

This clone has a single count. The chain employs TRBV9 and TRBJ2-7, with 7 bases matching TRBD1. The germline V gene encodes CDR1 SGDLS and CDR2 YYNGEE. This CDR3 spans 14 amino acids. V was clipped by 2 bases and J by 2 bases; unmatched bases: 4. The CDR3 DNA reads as TGTGCCAGCAGCGTCCGGGGACAGACCTACGAGCAGTACTTC. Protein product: CASSVRGQTYEQYF.

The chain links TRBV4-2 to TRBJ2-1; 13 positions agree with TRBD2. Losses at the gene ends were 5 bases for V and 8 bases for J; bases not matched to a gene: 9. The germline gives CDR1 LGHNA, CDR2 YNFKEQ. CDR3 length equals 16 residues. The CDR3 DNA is TGTGCCAGCAGCACCCGGACTAGCGGGAGTTACGATGAGCAGTTCTTC. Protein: CASSTRTSGSYDEQFF.

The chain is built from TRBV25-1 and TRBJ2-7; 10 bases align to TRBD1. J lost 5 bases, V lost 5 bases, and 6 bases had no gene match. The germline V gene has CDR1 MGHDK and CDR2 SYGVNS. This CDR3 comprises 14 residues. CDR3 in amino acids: CASSPTGTGDEQYF. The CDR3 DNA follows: TGTGCCAGCAGTCCAACCGGGACAGGGGACGAGCAGTACTTC.

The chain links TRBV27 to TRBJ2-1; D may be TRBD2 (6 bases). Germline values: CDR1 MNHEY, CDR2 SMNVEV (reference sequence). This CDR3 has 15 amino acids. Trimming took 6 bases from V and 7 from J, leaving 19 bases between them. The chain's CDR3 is CASSEAWRDVNEQFF. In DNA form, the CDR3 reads TGTGCCAGCAGCGAGGCATGGAGGGACGTGAATGAGCAGTTCTTC.

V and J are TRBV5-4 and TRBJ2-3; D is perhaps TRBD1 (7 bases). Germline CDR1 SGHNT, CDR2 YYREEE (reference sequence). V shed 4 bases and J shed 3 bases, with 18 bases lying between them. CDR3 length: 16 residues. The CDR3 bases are TGTGCCAGCAGCCAAGACGTGTCAGGGGGGACAGATACGCAGTATTTT. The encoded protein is CASSQDVSGGTDTQYF.

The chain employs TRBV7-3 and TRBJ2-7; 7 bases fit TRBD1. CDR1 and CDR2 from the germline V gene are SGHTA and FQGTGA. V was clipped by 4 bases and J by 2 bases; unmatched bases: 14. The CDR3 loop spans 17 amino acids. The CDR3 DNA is TGTGCCAGCAGCTCAGGGAACCCGAGGACAGGAGCCTACGAGCAGTACTTC. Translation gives CASSSGNPRTGAYEQYF.

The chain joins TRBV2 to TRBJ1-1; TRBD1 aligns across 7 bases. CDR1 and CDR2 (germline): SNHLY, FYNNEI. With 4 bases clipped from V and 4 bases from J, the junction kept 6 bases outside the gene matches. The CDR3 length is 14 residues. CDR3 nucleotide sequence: TGTGCCAGCAGTGTATCAGGGGGTGTCACTGAAGCTTTCTTT. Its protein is CASSVSGGVTEAFF.

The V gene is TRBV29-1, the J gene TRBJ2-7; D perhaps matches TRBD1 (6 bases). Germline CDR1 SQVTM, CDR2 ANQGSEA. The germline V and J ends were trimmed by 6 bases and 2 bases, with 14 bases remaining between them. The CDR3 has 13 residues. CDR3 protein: CSVPGTRAYEQYF. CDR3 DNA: TGCAGCGTACCCGGGACACGCGCCTACGAGCAGTACTTC.

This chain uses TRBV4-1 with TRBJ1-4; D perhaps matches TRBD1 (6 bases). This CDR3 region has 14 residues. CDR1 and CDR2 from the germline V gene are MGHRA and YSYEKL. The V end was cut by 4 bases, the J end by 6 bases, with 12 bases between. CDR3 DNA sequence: TGCGCCAGCAGCCTGGGGGCGCGAGATGAAAAACTGTTTTTT. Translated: CASSLGARDEKLFF.

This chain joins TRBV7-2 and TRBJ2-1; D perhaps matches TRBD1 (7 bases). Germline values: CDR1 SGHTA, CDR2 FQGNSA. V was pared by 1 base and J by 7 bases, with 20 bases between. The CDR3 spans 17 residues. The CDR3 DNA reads TGTGCCAGCAGCTTAGAAGGGCCAAACAGGGGAGGAAATGAGCAGTTCTTC. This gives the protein CASSLEGPNRGGNEQFF.

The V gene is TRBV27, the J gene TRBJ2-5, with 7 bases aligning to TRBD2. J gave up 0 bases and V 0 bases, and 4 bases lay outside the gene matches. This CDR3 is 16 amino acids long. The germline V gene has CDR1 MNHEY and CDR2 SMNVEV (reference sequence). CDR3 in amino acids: CASSLSPGRDQETQYF. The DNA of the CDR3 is TGTGCCAGCAGTTTATCCCCGGGGAGGGACCAAGAGACCCAGTACTTC.